This T cell receptor beta chain was captured in a study of somatic mutations in cytotoxic T cells in rheumatoid arthritis. Points from the study as a whole: Expanded CD8+ clones had unknown antigen targets.

Trimming stripped 4 bases from V and 4 bases from J, with 19 bases between. The germline gives CDR1 PRHDT, CDR2 FYEKMQ (reference sequence). CDR3 length: 16 amino acids. TCRdb's copy holds only in-frame clones and misses some; the assay was immunoSEQ multiplex PCR. The top ten hold 10% of the sample, which has some 16,000 clones, about 85% seen once. A word on this clone: What it binds is not known.

The sample was CD8+ T cells sorted from blood. The receptor's source is an adult with rheumatoid arthritis. The rearrangement joins TRBV13 to TRBJ1-2; perhaps TRBD1 as D (6 bases). In DNA, the CDR3 is TGTGCCAGCAGCTCAAGCGGGGGCAGCGCATTCTATGGCTACACCTTC. It translates to CASSSSGGSAFYGYTF. Supplemented by reference TRBV13 and TRBJ1-2, the full variable domain reads AAGVIQSPRHLIKEKRETATLKCYPIPRHDTVYWYQQGPGQDPQFLISFYEKMQSDKGSIPDRFSAQQFSDYHSELNMSSLELGDSALYFCASSSSGGSAFYGYTFGSGTRLTVV.